The 19 T cell receptor beta chains presented below share a single source sample, sequenced in a study of T-cell reconstitution after alpha-beta-depleted transplantation in children. Library preparation (for TCRbeta) was performed with unique molecular identifiers. TCRdb itself ran the PCR reads through MiXCR, one entry per CDR3 protein. The table lists 600,000 or so distinct CDR3 sequences, 20% to 25% of them singletons. Sequenced here: PBMCs, mostly from graft donor cells, sampled 360 days after TCRalphabeta/CD19-depleted stem cell transplant. All receptors derive from a boy in the first two years of life who had a stem cell transplant for acute myeloid leukemia, so the T cells may come from the graft donor.

The V and J genes are TRBV29-1 and TRBJ2-7, with D possibly being TRBD1 or TRBD2 (6 bases each). The germline gives CDR1 SQVTM, CDR2 ANQGSEA. The CDR3 is 16 residues long. Trimming shortened V by 7 bases and J by 0 bases, and 22 bases separated the two germline ends. CDR3 in DNA: TGCAGCGCCTATGAGGGTGGGGGGCCGAGCTCCTACGAGCAGTACGTC. Translated: CSAYEGGGPSSYEQYV.

The chain is built from TRBV29-1 and TRBJ2-2, with TRBD1 identical over 8 bases. V dropped 2 bases and J dropped 7; count of bases not matched to a gene: 6. This CDR3 spans 14 amino acids. The germline CDR1 and CDR2 sequences are SQVTM and ANQGSEA. CDR3 protein: CSVESRGLDGELFF. The CDR3 nucleotides are TGCAGCGTTGAATCCAGGGGGCTGGACGGGGAGCTGTTTTTT.

The chain combines TRBV28 with TRBJ2-3; TRBD2 might be the D (5 bases). V was shortened by 6 bases and J by 2 bases, with 21 bases between the two germline ends. The CDR3 extends over 17 amino acids. CDR1 MDHEN and CDR2 SYDVKM come from the germline V gene. The CDR3 bases are TGTGCCAGCAGGCCTACCCCTACTAGGTCGTACACAGATACGCAGTATTTT. The encoded protein is CASRPTPTRSYTDTQYF.

The chain joins TRBV9 to TRBJ2-1, with 9 positions matching TRBD2. V shed 0 bases, J shed 4 bases, and the junction held 8 bases outside the gene matches. This CDR3 spans 17 amino acids. Germline V gene data show CDR1 as SGDLS and CDR2 as YYNGEE. The DNA for the CDR3 is TGTGCCAGCAGCGTAGCCGGTTCGAGCGGGGGGTACAATGAGCAGTTCTTC. This translates into CASSVAGSSGGYNEQFF.

The chain uses TRBV18 and TRBJ2-5; D is undetermined. The CDR3 has 14 amino acids. Trimming took 8 bases from V and 0 from J, leaving 13 bases between them. The germline V gene encodes CDR1 KGHSH and CDR2 LQKENI. CDR3: CASLRANHQETQYF. CDR3 DNA sequence: TGTGCCAGCCTACGTGCGAACCACCAAGAGACCCAGTACTTC.

At least ten counts were recorded for this clonotype. CDR3 sequence: CASLPFSGANVLTF. In DNA form, the CDR3 reads TGTGCCAGTCTTCCGTTCTCTGGGGCCAACGTCCTGACTTTC. This chain links TRBV12-3 or TRBV12-4 with TRBJ2-6; D gene unclear. V dropped 9 bases and J dropped 0 bases, with 9 bases sitting between them. The CDR3 length is 14 residues.

The chain recombines TRBV7-9 with TRBJ1-4; tentatively, D is TRBD1 (5 bases). Germline CDR1 reads SEHNR; CDR2 reads FQNEAQ (reference sequence). Trimming cost V 5 bases and J 5 bases, with 12 bases left between them. The CDR3 is 14 residues long. CDR3 protein: CASSVGTENEKLFF. The DNA for the CDR3 is TGTGCCAGCAGCGTCGGGACGGAGAATGAAAAACTGTTTTTT.

This clonotype has at least ten counts. The chain is built from TRBV29-1 and TRBJ2-7; TRBD1 agrees at 9 bases. This CDR3 is built from 15 residues. In germline, CDR1 is SQVTM, CDR2 ANQGSEA. The trim removed 2 bases at V and 1 base at J, leaving 6 bases unmatched. CDR3 coding DNA: TGCAGCGTTGAATTGGAGGACAGGGGTTCCTACGAGCAGTACTTC. The encoded protein is CSVELEDRGSYEQYF.

This clonotype came up a few times. One end of the junction does not line up with germline, which may come from a read error. This rearrangement joins TRBV12-3 or TRBV12-4 to TRBJ1-5; D remains unclear. The CDR3 is made up of 15 amino acids. For the CDR3, the DNA is TGTGCCAGCACTTTAACTGACGGTAGCAATCAGCCCCAGCATTTT. Translated: CASTLTDGSNQPQHF.

This clonotype was picked up a small number of times. The rearrangement links TRBV4-3 to TRBJ2-2; 8 bases are shared with TRBD1. V dropped 3 bases and J dropped 1; count of bases not matched to a gene: 7. The CDR3 covers 17 residues. In germline, CDR1 is LGHNA, CDR2 YSLEER. CDR3 sequence reads: CASSQIDRGGNTGELFF. CDR3 sequence (DNA): TGCGCCAGCAGCCAGATAGACAGGGGAGGGAACACCGGGGAGCTGTTTTTT.

The table lists this clonotype with many counts. This chain uses TRBV6-1 with TRBJ1-1; the D is unclear. The germline V gene has CDR1 MNHNS and CDR2 SASEGT. This CDR3 has 13 amino acids. V was clipped by 6 bases and J by 1 base, with 9 bases between them. The CDR3 protein is CASRRSPNTEAFF. CDR3 in DNA: TGTGCCAGCAGGCGCAGCCCGAACACTGAAGCTTTCTTT.

The V and J genes are TRBV30 and TRBJ2-7; weak D call: TRBD1 (6 bases). Per the germline V gene, CDR1 is GTSNPN and CDR2 is SVGIG (reference sequence). This CDR3 has 14 residues. V was pared by 7 bases and J by 3 bases, with 19 bases between. As DNA, the CDR3 is TGTGCCTCCACCAGAGGGGGTCGATACTACGAGCAGTACTTC. Amino acids: CASTRGGRYYEQYF.

The V and J genes are TRBV20-1 and TRBJ2-7; TRBD1 aligns across 8 bases. The length of the CDR3 is 12 residues. Germline CDR1 reads DFQATT; CDR2 reads SNEGSKA (reference sequence). With 6 bases clipped from V and 3 bases from J, the junction kept 4 bases outside the gene matches. The CDR3 is CSAHRGDYEQYV. CDR3 bases: TGCAGTGCCCACAGGGGGGACTACGAGCAGTACGTC.

This clonotype was counted between two and nine times. The V and J genes are TRBV20-1 and TRBJ2-3; possibly TRBD1 or TRBD2 for D (5 bases each). This CDR3 region has 14 residues. Trimming removed 7 bases at V and 1 base at J, with 15 bases between. Germline V lookup: CDR1 DFQATT, CDR2 SNEGSKA (reference sequence). CDR3 sequence: CSVGGLPRTDTQYF. DNA for the CDR3: TGCAGTGTTGGGGGATTACCCCGCACAGATACGCAGTATTTT.

This clonotype has at least ten counts. This chain joins TRBV7-2 and TRBJ1-2, with D tentatively TRBD1 (5 bases). Trimming took 1 base from V and 8 from J, leaving 17 bases between them. Per germline, CDR1 SGHTA and CDR2 FQGNSA. The CDR3 runs to 15 residues. The CDR3 coding sequence is TGTGCCAGCAGCTTAGAGGGCCGGGGCCAGGGAGGCTACACCTTC. It is translated as CASSLEGRGQGGYTF.

This clonotype was detected many times. The CDR3 is CASSPTSPGELFF. The CDR3 coding sequence is TGTGCCAGCAGCCCGACCTCACCCGGGGAGCTGTTTTTT. The J gene is TRBJ2-2, the V gene TRBV7-2; the D is unclear. V was cut by 5 bases and J by 6 bases, with 10 bases left in between. CDR1 and CDR2 (germline): SGHTA, FQGNSA. This CDR3 is built from 13 residues. The variable domain in full, with the rest retrieved from reference TRBV7-2 and TRBJ2-2, is GAGVSQSPSNKVTEKGKDVELRCDPISGHTALYWYRQSLGQGLEFLIYFQGNSAPDKSGLPSDRFSAERTGGSVSTLTIQRTQQEDSAVYLCASSPTSPGELFFGEGSRLTVL.

The CDR3 DNA is TGTGCCAGCAGTTTGACAGTCTACTCTGGGGCCAACGTCCTGACTTTC. This sequence encodes CASSLTVYSGANVLTF. J is TRBJ2-6 and V is TRBV28; a weak D match, TRBD1 (5 bases). V lost 3 bases and J lost 0, with 9 bases in between. Germline lookup yields CDR1 MDHEN and CDR2 SYDVKM. The CDR3 extends over 16 amino acids.

This clonotype was counted many times. V and J are TRBV5-1 and TRBJ1-4, with D maybe TRBD1 (5 bases). V lost 0 bases, J lost 7 bases, and 13 bases lay in between. CDR3 length: 15 residues. Germline values: CDR1 SGHRS, CDR2 YFSETQ. CDR3 coding DNA: TGCGCCAGCAGCTTGGGAGGGACTTCTCCTGAAAAACTGTTTTTT. This codes for CASSLGGTSPEKLFF.

This clonotype showed up just a few times. The rearrangement joins TRBV12-3 or TRBV12-4 to TRBJ2-5, with no clear D. Trimming pared 5 bases from V and 5 bases from J, leaving 15 bases between. The CDR3 has 14 amino acids. The CDR3 DNA follows: TGTGCCAGCAGTCCACACTCGAAGACGGAGACCCAGTACTTC. It is translated as CASSPHSKTETQYF.